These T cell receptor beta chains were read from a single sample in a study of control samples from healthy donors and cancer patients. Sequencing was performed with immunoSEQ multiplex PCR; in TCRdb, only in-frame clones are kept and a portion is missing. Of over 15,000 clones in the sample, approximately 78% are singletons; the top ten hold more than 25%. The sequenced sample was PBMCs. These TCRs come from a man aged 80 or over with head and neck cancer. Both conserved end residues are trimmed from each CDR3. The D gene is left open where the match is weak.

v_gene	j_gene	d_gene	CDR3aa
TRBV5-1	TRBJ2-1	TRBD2	ASSSHRGGGAPVMSEQF
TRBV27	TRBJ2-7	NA	ASSLGDREAQY
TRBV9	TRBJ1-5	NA	ASSGNYSNQPQH
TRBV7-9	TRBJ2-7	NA	ASSLQGTHEQY
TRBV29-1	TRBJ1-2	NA	SVEDLGGGSGYT
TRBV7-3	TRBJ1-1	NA	ASSLTPGAEAF
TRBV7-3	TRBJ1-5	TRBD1	ASSVPGQGGRDQPQH
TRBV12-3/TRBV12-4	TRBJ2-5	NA	ASSRGSETQY
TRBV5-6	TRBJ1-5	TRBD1	ASSLVDRNNQPQH
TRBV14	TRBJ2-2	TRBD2	ASSQGGGAGGELF
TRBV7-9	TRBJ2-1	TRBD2	ASSLRLAGVRNNEQF
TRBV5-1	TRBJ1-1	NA	ASSSTGSAATEAF
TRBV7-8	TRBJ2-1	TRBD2	ASSPYGLGAYNEQF
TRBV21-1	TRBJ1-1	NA	ASSKAMGRWVRDTEAF
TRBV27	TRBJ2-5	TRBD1	ASSLRQGGTQY
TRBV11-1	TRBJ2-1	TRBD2	ASSRTSAEYNEQF